Following are 2 T cell receptor beta chains from one sample sequenced in a study of blood T cell repertoires in COVID-19. TCRdb's copy holds only in-frame clones and misses some; the assay was immunoSEQ multiplex PCR. The profile shows fewer than 40,000 clones, about 85% of them singletons. What was sequenced was peripheral blood. The receptor set was obtained from a woman aged 80 or older with active or convalescent COVID-19.

The chain couples TRBV7-8 to TRBJ1-5; weak D call: TRBD1 (5 bases). Between the trimmed V and J ends, which lost 5 bases and 0 bases, there was a span of 11 bases. Germline V gene data show CDR1 as SGHVS and CDR2 as FQNEAQ. The CDR3 loop spans 15 amino acids. The CDR3 coding sequence is TGTGCCAGCAGCCTGGGCGGGGGTAGCAATCAGCCCCAGCATTTT. It translates to CASSLGGGSNQPQHF.

This chain connects TRBV12-5 to TRBJ1-5, with TRBD1 matching over 9 bases. CDR1 and CDR2 (germline): LGHNT, FRNRAP. The V and J ends lost 0 bases and 0 bases, in that order; junction bases with no gene match: 15. The CDR3 is 21 residues long. Written as DNA, the CDR3 is TGTGCTAGTGGTTTGGTAACTGTGTCCATGGGACAGGGCTTTAGCAATCAGCCCCAGCATTTT. This gives the protein CASGLVTVSMGQGFSNQPQHF.